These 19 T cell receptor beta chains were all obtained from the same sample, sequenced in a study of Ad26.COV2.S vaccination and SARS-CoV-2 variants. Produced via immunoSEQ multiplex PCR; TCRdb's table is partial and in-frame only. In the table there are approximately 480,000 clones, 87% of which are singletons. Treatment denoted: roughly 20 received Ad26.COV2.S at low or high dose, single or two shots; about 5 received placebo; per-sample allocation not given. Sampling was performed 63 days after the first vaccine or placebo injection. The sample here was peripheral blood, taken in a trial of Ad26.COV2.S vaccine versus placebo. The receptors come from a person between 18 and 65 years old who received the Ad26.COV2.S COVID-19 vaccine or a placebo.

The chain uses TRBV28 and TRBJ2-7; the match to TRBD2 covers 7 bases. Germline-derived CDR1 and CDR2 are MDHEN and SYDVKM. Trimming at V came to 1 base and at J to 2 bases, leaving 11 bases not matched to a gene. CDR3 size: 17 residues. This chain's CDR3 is CASSLFSSGVLAYEQYF. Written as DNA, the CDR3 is TGTGCCAGCAGTTTATTTTCTAGCGGCGTCCTCGCCTACGAGCAGTACTTC.

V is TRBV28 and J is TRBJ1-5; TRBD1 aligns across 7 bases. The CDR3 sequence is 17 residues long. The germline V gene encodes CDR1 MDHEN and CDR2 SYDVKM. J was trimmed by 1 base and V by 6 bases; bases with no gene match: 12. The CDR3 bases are TGTGCCAGCAGCCCCCAAACAGGGGTCCCGAGCAATCAGCCCCAGCATTTT. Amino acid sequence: CASSPQTGVPSNQPQHF.

This chain's CDR3 is CASSSAPTSGTGELFF. DNA for the CDR3: TGTGCCAGCAGCTCAGCCCCGACTAGCGGGACCGGGGAGCTGTTTTTT. The J gene is TRBJ2-2, the V gene TRBV7-3; 10 bases fit TRBD2. The germline CDR1 and CDR2 sequences are SGHTA and FQGTGA. The CDR3 sequence is 16 residues long. V lost 4 bases, J lost 5 bases, and 7 bases stayed unmatched.

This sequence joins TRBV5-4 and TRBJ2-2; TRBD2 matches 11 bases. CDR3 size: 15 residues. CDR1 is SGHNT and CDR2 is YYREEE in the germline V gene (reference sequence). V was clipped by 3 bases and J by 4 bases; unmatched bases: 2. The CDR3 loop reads CASSWGLAVTGELFF. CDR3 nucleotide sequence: TGTGCCAGCAGCTGGGGACTAGCGGTCACCGGGGAGCTGTTTTTT.

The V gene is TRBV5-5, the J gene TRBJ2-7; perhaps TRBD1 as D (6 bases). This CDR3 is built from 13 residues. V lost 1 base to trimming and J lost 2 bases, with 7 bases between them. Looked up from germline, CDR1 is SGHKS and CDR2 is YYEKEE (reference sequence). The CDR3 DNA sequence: TGTGCCAGCAGCTTGAGGGGGACCTACGAGCAGTACTTC. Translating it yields CASSLRGTYEQYF.

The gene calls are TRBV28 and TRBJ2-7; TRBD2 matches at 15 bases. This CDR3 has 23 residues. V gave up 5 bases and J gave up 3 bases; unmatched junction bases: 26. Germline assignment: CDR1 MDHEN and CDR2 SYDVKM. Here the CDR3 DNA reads TGTGCCAGCAGTCGAATGATAGGACAGCAATTGGGACTAGCGGGAGGACGAGGCTACGAGCAGTACTTC. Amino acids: CASSRMIGQQLGLAGGRGYEQYF.

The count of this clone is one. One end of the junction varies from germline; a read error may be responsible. CDR3 in DNA: TGTGCTAGCAGCTTAGGGTTCGGGAGCCACAATGAGCAGTTCTTC. Protein: CASSLGFGSHNEQFF. The chain uses TRBV7-7 and TRBJ2-1; D is possibly TRBD2 (6 bases). The CDR3 is made up of 15 amino acids. Germline V lookup: CDR1 SSHAT, CDR2 FNYEAQ (reference sequence).

CDR3 sequence: CASSSYVLGNSPLHF. The DNA for the CDR3 is TGTGCCAGCAGTTCGTATGTTTTGGGGAATTCACCCCTCCACTTT. This rearrangement joins TRBV28 to TRBJ1-6; D gene unclear. This CDR3 is 15 amino acids long. The V gene lost 4 bases and the J gene lost 7 bases, with 14 bases spanning the gap. The germline CDR1 and CDR2 sequences are MDHEN and SYDVKM.

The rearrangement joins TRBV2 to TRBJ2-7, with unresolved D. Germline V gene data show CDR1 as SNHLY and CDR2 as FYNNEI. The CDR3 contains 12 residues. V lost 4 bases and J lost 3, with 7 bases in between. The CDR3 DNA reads TGTGCCAGCAGTGGAGACCTCTACGAGCAGTACTTC. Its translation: CASSGDLYEQYF.

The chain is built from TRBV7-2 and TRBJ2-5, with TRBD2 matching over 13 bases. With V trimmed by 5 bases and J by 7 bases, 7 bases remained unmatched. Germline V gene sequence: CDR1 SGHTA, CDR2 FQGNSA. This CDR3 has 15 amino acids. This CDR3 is CASSPRTSGGGTQYF. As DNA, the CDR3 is TGTGCCAGCAGCCCGCGGACTAGCGGGGGCGGGACCCAGTACTTC.

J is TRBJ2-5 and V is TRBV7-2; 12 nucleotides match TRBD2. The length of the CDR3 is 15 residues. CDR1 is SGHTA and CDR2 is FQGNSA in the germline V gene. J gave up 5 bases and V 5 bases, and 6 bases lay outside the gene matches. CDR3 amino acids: CASSPQLAGGETQYF. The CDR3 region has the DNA TGTGCCAGCAGCCCCCAGCTAGCGGGAGGGGAGACCCAGTACTTC. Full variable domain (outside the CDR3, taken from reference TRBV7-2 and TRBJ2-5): GAGVSQSPSNKVTEKGKDVELRCDPISGHTALYWYRQSLGQGLEFLIYFQGNSAPDKSGLPSDRFSAERTGGSVSTLTIQRTQQEDSAVYLCASSPQLAGGETQYFGPGTRLLVL.

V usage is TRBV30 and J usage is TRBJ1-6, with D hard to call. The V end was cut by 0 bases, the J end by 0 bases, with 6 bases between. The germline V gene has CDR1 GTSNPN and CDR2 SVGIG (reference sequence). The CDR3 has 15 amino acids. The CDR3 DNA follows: TGTGCCTGGAGTGTTGGGCGCTCCTATAATTCACCCCTCCACTTT. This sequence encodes CAWSVGRSYNSPLHF.

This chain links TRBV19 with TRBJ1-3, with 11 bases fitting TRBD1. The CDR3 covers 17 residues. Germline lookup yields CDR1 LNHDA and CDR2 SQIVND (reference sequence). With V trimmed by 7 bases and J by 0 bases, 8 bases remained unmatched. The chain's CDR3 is CASTGTGGSFSGNTIYF. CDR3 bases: TGTGCCAGTACCGGGACAGGGGGTTCCTTCTCTGGAAACACCATATATTTT.

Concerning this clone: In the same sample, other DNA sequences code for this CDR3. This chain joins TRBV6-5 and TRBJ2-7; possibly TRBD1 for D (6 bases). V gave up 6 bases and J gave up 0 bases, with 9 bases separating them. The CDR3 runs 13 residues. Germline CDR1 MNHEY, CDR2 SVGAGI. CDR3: CASSQGSSYEQYF. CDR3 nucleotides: TGTGCCAGCAGCCAGGGGAGCTCCTACGAGCAGTACTTC.

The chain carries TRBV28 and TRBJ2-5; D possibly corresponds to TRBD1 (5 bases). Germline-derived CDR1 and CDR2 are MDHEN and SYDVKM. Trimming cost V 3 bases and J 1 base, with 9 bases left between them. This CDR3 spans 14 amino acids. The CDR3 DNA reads TGTGCCAGCAGTTTGGGCAGGGCCCAAGAGACCCAGTACTTC. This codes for CASSLGRAQETQYF.

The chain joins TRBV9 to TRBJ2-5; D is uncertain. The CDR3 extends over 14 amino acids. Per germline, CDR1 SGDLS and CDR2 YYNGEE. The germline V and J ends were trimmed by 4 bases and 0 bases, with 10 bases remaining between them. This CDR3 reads CASSLEVDQETQYF. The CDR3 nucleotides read TGTGCCAGCAGCCTTGAGGTTGACCAAGAGACCCAGTACTTC.

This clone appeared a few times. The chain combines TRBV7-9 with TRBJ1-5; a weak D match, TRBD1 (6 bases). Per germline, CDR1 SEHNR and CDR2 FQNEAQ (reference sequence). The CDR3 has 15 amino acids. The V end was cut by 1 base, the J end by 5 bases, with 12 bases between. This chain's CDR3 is CASSLGGQSYQPQHF. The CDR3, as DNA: TGTGCCAGCAGCTTAGGGGGGCAGAGCTATCAGCCCCAGCATTTT.

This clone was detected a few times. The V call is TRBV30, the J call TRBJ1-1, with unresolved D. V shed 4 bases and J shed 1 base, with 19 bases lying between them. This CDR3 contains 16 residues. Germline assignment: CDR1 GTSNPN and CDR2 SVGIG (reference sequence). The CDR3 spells CAWKPSFGVGNTEAFF. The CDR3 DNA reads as TGTGCCTGGAAACCTAGCTTCGGGGTTGGGAACACTGAAGCTTTCTTT.

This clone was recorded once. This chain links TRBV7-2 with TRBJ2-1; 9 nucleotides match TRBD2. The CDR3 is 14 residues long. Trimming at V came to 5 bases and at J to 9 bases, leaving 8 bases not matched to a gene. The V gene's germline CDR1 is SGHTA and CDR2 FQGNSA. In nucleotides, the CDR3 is TGTGCCAGCAGCCCCGGGGGCGGGAGGGCTGAGCAGTTCTTC. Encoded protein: CASSPGGGRAEQFF.